The clone carrying this T cell receptor (beta chain) was recorded many times. CDR1 is SNHLY and CDR2 is FYNNEI in the germline V gene. The CDR3 covers 14 residues. The V gene end was trimmed by 6 bases and the J gene end by 6 bases; junction bases not matched to a gene: 3. Russia was home to the donors, healthy Caucasian individuals aged roughly 6 to 90. Primed by a sample-barcoded 5' primer and a J-beta primer mix, a second PCR proceeded for about 7 to 12 cycles. TCRdb reprocessed the 5' RACE reads with MiXCR, giving one entry per CDR3 protein. The data hold 700,000 or so distinct CDR3 sequences, with over 40% observed a single time. The sample is drawn from a study of blood T cells in healthy people across ages.

Sequencing was done on a sample of blood. The gene calls are TRBV2 and TRBJ2-7, with TRBD2 matching 15 bases. The source is a man older than 75 in good health. CDR3 region: CASRGLAGGVEQYF. CDR3 bases: TGTGCCAGCAGGGGACTAGCGGGAGGAGTCGAGCAGTACTTC.